One T cell receptor beta chain is described in this entry. Antigen unknown. PBMCs, at least 6.5 million per sample, were isolated. For the second PCR, which ran for about 6 to 12 cycles, a sample-barcoded 5' primer and a J-beta primer mix were used. TCRdb itself ran the 5' RACE reads through MiXCR, one entry per CDR3 protein. This sample yields about 1.4 million distinct CDR3 sequences, of which 59% are seen a single time; more than 6% belongs to the top ten. The ends were cut back, 6 bases at V and 7 bases at J, with 12 bases in the middle. CDR3 length: 12 amino acids. Germline loops: CDR1 MGHDK, CDR2 SYGVNS. This record belongs to a study of blood T cells in healthy people across ages. The study's findings and limits: Unsorted PBMC input precluded a conclusive naive versus antigen-experienced comparison. TCR beta diversity tracked closely with naive T cell percentage.

Material for sequencing was blood. The V gene is TRBV25-1, the J gene TRBJ1-1; D is unclear. The receptor was isolated from a man between 18 and 29 years old in good health. This CDR3 reads CASSPGYFEAFF. CDR3 sequence (DNA): TGTGCCAGCAGCCCAGGATACTTTGAAGCTTTCTTT.